The table lists the clone carrying this T cell receptor beta chain with many counts. Antigen specificity is unknown. This sample stems from a study of early T cells in non-severe SARS-CoV-2 infection. Notes on the study in general: Anti-spike CD8 specificities were favored by VDJdb matching, whose results missed private and CD4 specificities.

This CDR3 region has 14 residues. Trimming cost V 2 bases and J 7 bases; bases outside gene matches: 4. The library protocol tagged individual cDNA molecules with unique molecular identifiers. TCRdb re-called the 5' RACE reads through MiXCR, storing one row per CDR3 protein. The data show about 55,000 distinct CDR3 sequences, under 15% seen once. The source was whole blood, collected at baseline. The TCR originated in an adult who was a healthcare worker with PCR-confirmed SARS-CoV-2 infection or an uninfected control (not recorded which). V gene TRBV12-3 or TRBV12-4 combines with J gene TRBJ2-4, with 8 bases identical to TRBD1. The CDR3: CASSLQGARNIQYF. The CDR3 bases are TGTGCCAGCAGTTTACAGGGGGCGAGGAACATTCAGTACTTC.